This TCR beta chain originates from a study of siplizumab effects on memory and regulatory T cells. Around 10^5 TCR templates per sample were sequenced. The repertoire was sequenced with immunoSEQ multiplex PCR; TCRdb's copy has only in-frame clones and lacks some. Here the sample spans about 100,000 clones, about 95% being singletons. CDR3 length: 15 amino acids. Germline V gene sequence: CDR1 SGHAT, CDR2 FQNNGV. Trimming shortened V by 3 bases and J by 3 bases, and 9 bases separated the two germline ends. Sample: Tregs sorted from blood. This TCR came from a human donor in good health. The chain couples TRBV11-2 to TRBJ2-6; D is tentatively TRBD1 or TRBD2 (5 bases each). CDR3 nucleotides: TGTGCCAGCAGCTTCGGGGCGCTTGGGGCCAACGTCCTGACTTTC. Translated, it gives CASSFGALGANVLTF. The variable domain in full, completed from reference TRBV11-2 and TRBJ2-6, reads EAGVAQSPRYKIIEKRQSVAFWCNPISGHATLYWYQQILGQGPKLLIQFQNNGVVDDSQLPKDRFSAERLKGVDSTLKIQPAKLEDSAVYLCASSFGALGANVLTFGAGSRLTVL.